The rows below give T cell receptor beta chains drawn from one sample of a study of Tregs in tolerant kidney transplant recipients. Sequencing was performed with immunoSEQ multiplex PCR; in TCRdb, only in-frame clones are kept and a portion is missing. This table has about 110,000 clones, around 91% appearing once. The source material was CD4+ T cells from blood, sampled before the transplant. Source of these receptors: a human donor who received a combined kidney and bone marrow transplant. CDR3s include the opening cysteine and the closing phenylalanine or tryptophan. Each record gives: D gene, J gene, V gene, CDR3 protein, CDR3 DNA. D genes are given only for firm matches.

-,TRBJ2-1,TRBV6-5,CASSSDTHNEQFF,TGTGCCAGCAGTTCGGACACTCACAATGAGCAGTTCTTC
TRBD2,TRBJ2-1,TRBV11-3,CASSLGERGGLGEQFF,TGTGCCAGCAGCTTAGGTGAGCGGGGGGGCCTAGGGGAGCAGTTCTTC
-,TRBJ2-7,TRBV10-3,CAISESTYEQYF,TGTGCCATCAGTGAGTCTACCTACGAGCAGTACTTC
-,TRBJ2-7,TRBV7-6,CASSLGVSYEQYF,TGTGCCAGCAGCTTAGGCGTATCCTACGAGCAGTACTTC
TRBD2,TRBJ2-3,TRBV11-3,CASSFGGLKREDTDTQYF,TGTGCCAGCAGCTTCGGCGGGTTGAAGCGGGAAGACACAGATACGCAGTATTTT
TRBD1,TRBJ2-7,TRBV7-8,CASSLEQGASEQYF,TGTGCCAGCAGCTTAGAACAGGGGGCGAGCGAGCAGTACTTC
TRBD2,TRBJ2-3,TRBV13,CASSNDNILAGGTDTQYF,TGTGCCAGCAGCAACGATAACATCCTAGCGGGTGGAACAGATACGCAGTATTTT
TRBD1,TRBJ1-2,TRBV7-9,CASSLGGQSRGYTF,TGTGCCAGCAGCTTAGGGGGACAGTCCAGGGGCTACACCTTC
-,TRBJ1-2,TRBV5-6,CASSLGREGIYGYTF,TGTGCCAGCAGCTTGGGGCGGGAGGGGATCTATGGCTACACCTTC
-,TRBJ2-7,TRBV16,CASIKIGERSYEQYF,TGTGCCAGCATCAAAATCGGGGAGAGATCCTACGAGCAGTACTTC
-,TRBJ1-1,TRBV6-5,CASISPGVNTEAFF,TGTGCCAGCATTTCTCCCGGGGTGAACACTGAAGCTTTCTTT
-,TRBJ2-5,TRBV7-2,CASSSRNQETQYF,TGTGCCAGCAGTTCCAGGAACCAAGAGACCCAGTACTTC